These 22 T cell receptor beta chains share one sample of origin, sequenced in a study of T cells after yellow fever vaccination. TCRdb re-analysed the 5' RACE reads in MiXCR, keeping a single row per CDR3 protein. The sample holds 300,000 to 350,000 distinct CDR3 sequences, approximately 3.9% seen once. The sample consisted of PBMCs, taken 5 days after the yellow fever booster vaccination. These TCRs come from a man between 18 and 29 years old who received the YFV17D yellow fever vaccine.

To note about this clonotype: It may be a read error: a sequence one base away is much more abundant. This rearrangement joins TRBV6-2 or TRBV6-3 to TRBJ2-7, with 7 bases aligning to TRBD2. With 5 bases clipped from V and 9 bases from J, the junction kept 13 bases outside the gene matches. Per the germline V gene, CDR1 is MNHEY and CDR2 is SVGEGT. This CDR3 has 14 amino acids. CDR3 nucleotide sequence: TGTGCCAGCAGTACCACTAGCGAGGGGCCCAGGCAGTACTTC. Protein product: CASSTTSEGPRQYF.

This chain connects TRBV6-5 to TRBJ2-5; unclear D gene. Germline V gene lookup returns CDR1 MNHEY and CDR2 SVGAGI. V was pared by 10 bases and J by 2 bases, with 20 bases between. The CDR3 sequence is 15 residues long. This CDR3 is CATSLVPRRQETQYF. The CDR3 DNA follows: TGTGCCACCTCCCTCGTTCCCAGGCGGCAAGAGACCCAGTACTTC.

This clonotype came up a few times. V usage is TRBV12-3 or TRBV12-4 and J usage is TRBJ2-5; 8 positions agree with TRBD2. The CDR3 is 13 residues long. The V and J ends lost 8 bases and 2 bases, in that order; junction bases with no gene match: 4. The CDR3 loop is CASRTSGQETQYF. In DNA form, the CDR3 reads TGTGCCAGCCGTACTAGCGGACAAGAGACCCAGTACTTC.

This clonotype was observed a few times. J is TRBJ2-7 and V is TRBV5-1, with D possibly being TRBD2 (6 bases). From germline, CDR1 is SGHRS and CDR2 YFSETQ. This CDR3 is built from 13 residues. The germline V and J ends were trimmed by 3 bases and 7 bases, with 14 bases remaining between them. The CDR3 region is CASSSPGAGEQYF. In DNA, the CDR3 is TGCGCCAGCAGCTCCCCGGGAGCTGGGGAGCAGTACTTC.

Only one count was recorded for this clonotype. J is TRBJ2-7 and V is TRBV7-2; no firm D call. V was clipped by 0 bases and J by 4 bases, with 13 bases between them. This CDR3 spans 15 amino acids. The germline gives CDR1 SGHTA, CDR2 FQGNSA. The CDR3 reads CASSLAGGPGYEQYV. DNA of the CDR3: TGTGCCAGCAGCTTAGCGGGTGGACCAGGATACGAGCAGTACGTC.

J is TRBJ2-5 and V is TRBV9; 11 bases are a match to TRBD2. This CDR3 is 14 amino acids long. With V trimmed by 6 bases and J by 5 bases, 6 bases remained unmatched. The germline gives CDR1 SGDLS, CDR2 YYNGEE. DNA for the CDR3: TGTGCCAGCACAACGACTAGCGGGGTCGAGACCCAGTACTTC. Its protein product is CASTTTSGVETQYF.

The chain couples TRBV30 to TRBJ2-7, with TRBD2 as a possible D gene (5 bases). Trimming pared 4 bases from V and 1 base from J, leaving 14 bases between. CDR1 is GTSNPN and CDR2 is SVGIG in the germline V gene (reference sequence). The CDR3 loop spans 14 amino acids. CDR3 DNA: TGTGCCTGGAACCCGCGGGCGGTATCCTACGAGCAGTACTTC. As protein: CAWNPRAVSYEQYF.

The rearrangement uses TRBV19 and TRBJ2-2, with 7 nucleotides matching TRBD1. CDR3 size: 18 residues. The V and J ends lost 6 bases and 0 bases, in that order; junction bases with no gene match: 13. The germline V gene has CDR1 LNHDA and CDR2 SQIVND (reference sequence). CDR3 nucleotides: TGTGCCAGTAGACTCGAACGAGGGACAGCTACGAACACCGGGGAGCTGTTTTTT. This sequence encodes CASRLERGTATNTGELFF.

This clonotype came up many times. One junction end disagrees with the germline gene, perhaps due to a read error. The chain recombines TRBV2 with TRBJ2-3; possible D gene TRBD2, 5 bases. This CDR3 is built from 12 residues. Germline values: CDR1 SNHLY, CDR2 FYNNEI. The CDR3 region has the DNA TGTGCCAGCAGTGAATCGGGGAGCGGATGGTCTTTT. Encoded protein: CASSESGSGWSF. Based on the CDR3 plus reference TRBV2 and TRBJ2-3, the full variable domain is EPEVTQTPSHQVTQMGQEVILRCVPISNHLYFYWYRQILGQKVEFLVSFYNNEISEKSEIFDDQFSVERPDGSNFTLKIRSTKLEDSAMYFCASSESGSGWSFGPGTRLTVL.

This clonotype showed up many times. The chain recombines TRBV7-7 with TRBJ2-7; D might be TRBD2 (6 bases). CDR3 length equals 16 residues. Germline values: CDR1 SSHAT, CDR2 FNYEAQ (reference sequence). CDR3 sequence: CASSLAARRSSYEQYV. DNA of the CDR3: TGTGCTAGCAGCTTAGCGGCGAGACGGAGCTCCTACGAGCAGTACGTC.

In this sample, this clonotype turned up a few times. This sequence joins TRBV5-1 and TRBJ1-6, with TRBD1 matching 10 bases. Losses at the gene ends were 4 bases for V and 5 bases for J; bases not matched to a gene: 9. Germline CDR1 reads SGHRS; CDR2 reads YFSETQ. There are 17 residues in the CDR3. CDR3 protein: CASSLSDRGVDNSPLHF. DNA for the CDR3: TGCGCCAGCAGCCTATCGGACAGGGGGGTCGATAATTCACCCCTCCACTTT.

This clonotype occurred a few times. The chain uses TRBV20-1 and TRBJ2-5; TRBD2 aligns across 8 bases. CDR1 is DFQATT and CDR2 is SNEGSKA in the germline V gene (reference sequence). V was pared by 6 bases and J by 3 bases, with 9 bases of the junction left unmatched. The CDR3 has 14 amino acids. CDR3 DNA sequence: TGCAGTGCCACTTTCCTAGCGGGCAAAGAGACCCAGTACTTC. Translating it yields CSATFLAGKETQYF.

This clonotype was seen a few times. The chain combines TRBV7-9 with TRBJ1-1; D is unclear. Germline V lookup: CDR1 SEHNR, CDR2 FQNEAQ (reference sequence). Trimming stripped 2 bases from V and 1 base from J, with 11 bases between. CDR3 size: 15 residues. CDR3 DNA: TGTGCCAGCAGCTTATATTTCCAGTCGAACACTGAAGCTTTCTTT. Translation: CASSLYFQSNTEAFF.

This clonotype was counted between two and nine times. The V call is TRBV6-6, the J call TRBJ2-1; 9 bases are a match to TRBD1. The V gene end was trimmed by 2 bases and the J gene end by 9 bases; junction bases not matched to a gene: 11. CDR3 size: 16 residues. The V gene's germline CDR1 is MNHNY and CDR2 SVGAGI (reference sequence). This chain's CDR3 is CASSYKRDRVWGEQFF. CDR3 coding DNA: TGTGCCAGCAGTTACAAACGGGACAGGGTCTGGGGTGAGCAGTTCTTC.

This clonotype was observed at least ten times. The chain uses TRBV20-1 and TRBJ1-6, with a possible D match to TRBD1 (6 bases). The CDR3 contains 13 residues. V gave up 5 bases and J gave up 11 bases, with 16 bases separating them. The germline CDR1 and CDR2 sequences are DFQATT and SNEGSKA (reference sequence). The CDR3 sequence is CSAWLRGGPPLHF. The CDR3 nucleotides read TGCAGTGCTTGGCTCCGAGGGGGACCACCCCTCCACTTT.

The chain uses TRBV4-2 and TRBJ1-1, with D hard to call. The CDR3 length is 13 residues. Germline V gives CDR1 LGHNA, CDR2 YNFKEQ. V lost 3 bases and J 5 bases, leaving 10 bases between the germline ends. CDR3: CASSQTFPTEAFF. CDR3 DNA sequence: TGTGCCAGCAGCCAGACTTTTCCGACTGAAGCTTTCTTT.

This clonotype was detected only a few times. The chain has TRBV6-5 and TRBJ1-2, with 7 bases that match TRBD1. The CDR3 is 15 residues long. Germline loops: CDR1 MNHEY, CDR2 SVGAGI. V gave up 0 bases and J gave up 4 bases; unmatched junction bases: 5. DNA for the CDR3: TGTGCCAGCAGTTACTCGGCCAGGGGGGGCTATGGCTACACCTTC. This encodes CASSYSARGGYGYTF.

The CDR3 reads CASSPTRGYAYNSPLHF. The DNA of the CDR3 is TGTGCCAGCAGTCCCACGAGGGGATATGCCTATAATTCACCCCTCCACTTT. The chain joins TRBV27 to TRBJ1-6, with D tentatively TRBD1 (5 bases). Trimming took off 5 bases at V and 2 bases at J, with 16 bases between the two ends. Looked up from germline, CDR1 is MNHEY and CDR2 is SMNVEV (reference sequence). The CDR3 covers 17 residues.

This clonotype was detected a few times. The chain employs TRBV20-1 and TRBJ2-3; unclear D gene. Per germline, CDR1 DFQATT and CDR2 SNEGSKA (reference sequence). Trimming pared 3 bases from V and 1 base from J, leaving 14 bases between. CDR3 size: 15 residues. In DNA form, the CDR3 reads TGCAGTGCTAGGGGAAACGAGGCGGGCACAGATACGCAGTATTTT. Translated, it gives CSARGNEAGTDTQYF.

The chain is built from TRBV7-9 and TRBJ1-2, with D perhaps matching TRBD1 (6 bases). The CDR3 is 18 residues long. Germline V gene lookup returns CDR1 SEHNR and CDR2 FQNEAQ (reference sequence). Trimming left V 5 bases short and J 2 bases short, with 24 bases between. Written as DNA, the CDR3 is TGTGCCAGCAGCCCAATCTATCAACAGGGCAAGGGGAACTATGGCTACACCTTC. Translated, it gives CASSPIYQQGKGNYGYTF.

The CDR3 loop is CASSHHRSNTEAFF. The CDR3 DNA sequence: TGTGCCAGCAGTCACCACAGGTCGAACACTGAAGCTTTCTTT. The rearrangement links TRBV6-5 to TRBJ1-1; TRBD1 might be the D (5 bases). Germline CDR1 MNHEY, CDR2 SVGAGI. The germline V and J ends were trimmed by 5 bases and 1 base, with 11 bases remaining between them. The CDR3 totals 14 residues.

This clonotype appeared many times. V is TRBV20-1 and J is TRBJ2-1; D perhaps matches TRBD2 (6 bases). The CDR3 is 16 amino acids. With 0 bases removed from V and 6 bases from J, the gap between germline ends came to 18 bases. Looked up from germline, CDR1 is DFQATT and CDR2 is SNEGSKA (reference sequence). The CDR3 here is CSARDRAGLLTNEQFF. The CDR3 coding sequence is TGCAGTGCTAGAGATCGGGCGGGACTCCTTACCAATGAGCAGTTCTTC.